These T cell receptor beta chains were read from a single sample in a study of Graves' ophthalmopathy and Graves' hyperthyroidism. TCRdb independently ran MiXCR on the multiplex PCR reads; one entry per CDR3 protein. Among 300,000 to 350,000 distinct CDR3 sequences listed, roughly 16% were seen once. Sequenced: peripheral blood. These receptors came from an adult man with Graves' ophthalmopathy. CDR3s include the opening cysteine and the closing phenylalanine or tryptophan. Fields, in order: V gene, J gene, clone size, D gene, CDR3 DNA, CDR3 protein. A D gene is named only where the DNA matches it firmly. Size tells how often a clone was seen (once, few, many) or the class of an expanded clone, and some rows leave it out.

v_call: TRBV2; j_call: TRBJ2-6; clone_size: many; d_call: NA; cdr3_nt: TGTGCCAGCACCCGACAGTACTCTGGGGCCAACGTCCTGACTTTC; cdr3_aa: CASTRQYSGANVLTF
v_call: TRBV6-1; j_call: TRBJ1-5; clone_size: many; d_call: NA; cdr3_nt: TGTGCCAGCAGTGTTTCGGGGGGCGCCCGTCAGCCCCAGCATTTT; cdr3_aa: CASSVSGGARQPQHF
v_call: TRBV7-2; j_call: TRBJ2-3; clone_size: NA; d_call: TRBD2; cdr3_nt: TGTGCCAGCAGCTATAAGCGGGGGGGCCTAGCAGATTCGCAGTATTTT; cdr3_aa: CASSYKRGGLADSQYF
v_call: TRBV24-1; j_call: TRBJ2-5; clone_size: many; d_call: NA; cdr3_nt: TGTGCCACCAGTGATGGGGGCCTCCGGACCCAGTACTTC; cdr3_aa: CATSDGGLRTQYF
v_call: TRBV2; j_call: TRBJ1-1; clone_size: many; d_call: NA; cdr3_nt: TGTGCCAGCAGCCTCGAGGGGGGAATGAACATGAACACTGAAGCTTTCTTT; cdr3_aa: CASSLEGGMNMNTEAFF
v_call: TRBV20-1; j_call: TRBJ2-5; clone_size: many; d_call: TRBD2; cdr3_nt: TGCAGTGCTAGAGATGTCCGACTAGCGATAAGAGAGACCCAGTACTTC; cdr3_aa: CSARDVRLAIRETQYF
v_call: TRBV12-3/TRBV12-4; j_call: TRBJ2-7; clone_size: many; d_call: TRBD1; cdr3_nt: TGTGCCAGCAGTCTTTCCGGGACAGGGATGTCCTACGAGCAGTACTTC; cdr3_aa: CASSLSGTGMSYEQYF
v_call: TRBV7-3; j_call: TRBJ2-5; clone_size: NA; d_call: NA; cdr3_nt: NA; cdr3_aa: CASSFYICSAPQETQYF
v_call: TRBV27; j_call: TRBJ1-6; clone_size: many; d_call: NA; cdr3_nt: TGTGCCAGCGGTAGGGGCGTTTCGGAGGGACCCCTCCACTTT; cdr3_aa: CASGRGVSEGPLHF
v_call: TRBV18; j_call: TRBJ1-2; clone_size: few; d_call: NA; cdr3_nt: TGTGCCAGCTCACCTGCCGACGATCGTGGCTACACCTTC; cdr3_aa: CASSPADDRGYTF
v_call: TRBV29-1; j_call: TRBJ2-7; clone_size: many; d_call: TRBD1; cdr3_nt: TGCAGCGTGCCGGGACAGGGCGCCGAGCAGTACTTC; cdr3_aa: CSVPGQGAEQYF
v_call: TRBV27; j_call: TRBJ2-2; clone_size: many; d_call: NA; cdr3_nt: TGTGCCAGCAGTTTATCGGCCACCGGGGAGCTGTTTTTT; cdr3_aa: CASSLSATGELFF
v_call: TRBV7-9; j_call: TRBJ1-2; clone_size: NA; d_call: NA; cdr3_nt: TGTGCCAGCAGCATTGCCCCTCGGAACTATGGCTACACCTTC; cdr3_aa: CASSIAPRNYGYTF
v_call: TRBV2; j_call: TRBJ1-2; clone_size: many; d_call: NA; cdr3_nt: TGTGCCAGCAGCACGAAAGTGTTACGCTACACCTTC; cdr3_aa: CASSTKVLRYTF
v_call: TRBV29-1; j_call: TRBJ1-1; clone_size: many; d_call: NA; cdr3_nt: TGCAGCGTGGTTTCTGGGCCGAGGGCTTTCTTT; cdr3_aa: CSVVSGPRAFF
v_call: TRBV30; j_call: TRBJ2-5; clone_size: many; d_call: TRBD2; cdr3_nt: TGTGCCTGGAGTGTAGCGGGAGGCGTGGAGACCCAGTACTTC; cdr3_aa: CAWSVAGGVETQYF
v_call: TRBV27; j_call: TRBJ2-7; clone_size: many; d_call: TRBD2; cdr3_nt: TGTGCCAGCAGTTTATCCGGCGGGGGTGTCTACGAGCAGTACTTC; cdr3_aa: CASSLSGGGVYEQYF
v_call: TRBV6-5; j_call: TRBJ2-2; clone_size: many; d_call: TRBD2; cdr3_nt: TGTGCCAGCAGTTACTCGGGACTAGTAAACACCGGGGAGCTGTTTTTT; cdr3_aa: CASSYSGLVNTGELFF
v_call: TRBV5-1; j_call: TRBJ2-7; clone_size: many; d_call: NA; cdr3_nt: TGCGCCAGCAGTCTTCGGGGCACCTACGAGCAGTACTTC; cdr3_aa: CASSLRGTYEQYF
v_call: TRBV18; j_call: TRBJ2-1; clone_size: many; d_call: NA; cdr3_nt: TGTGCCAGCTCGTCGACTGGGGGTGAGCAGTTCTTC; cdr3_aa: CASSSTGGEQFF
v_call: TRBV27; j_call: TRBJ1-1; clone_size: once; d_call: NA; cdr3_nt: TGTGCCAGCAGTTTTGTTCGTCCCATGAACACTGAAGCTTTCTTT; cdr3_aa: CASSFVRPMNTEAFF
v_call: TRBV4-1; j_call: TRBJ1-2; clone_size: many; d_call: NA; cdr3_nt: TGCGCCAGCAGCCAAGAGGACCGGCCCTATGGCTACACCTTC; cdr3_aa: CASSQEDRPYGYTF
v_call: TRBV6-1; j_call: TRBJ2-5; clone_size: NA; d_call: TRBD1; cdr3_nt: TGTGCCAGCAGTGAAAGTCCGGGACAGGCATGGGAGACCCAGTACTTC; cdr3_aa: CASSESPGQAWETQYF
v_call: TRBV20-1; j_call: TRBJ2-6; clone_size: few; d_call: NA; cdr3_nt: TGCAGTGCTAGAGATCGTGGGTCCGGGGCCAACGTCCTGACTTTC; cdr3_aa: CSARDRGSGANVLTF
v_call: TRBV27; j_call: TRBJ1-1; clone_size: many; d_call: TRBD1; cdr3_nt: TGTGCCAGCAGTTCAATAACCGGGACAGGGAACACTGAAGCTTTCTTT; cdr3_aa: CASSSITGTGNTEAFF
v_call: TRBV30; j_call: TRBJ2-2; clone_size: many; d_call: NA; cdr3_nt: TGTGCCTGGACATCTGTGGGGACCGGGGAGCTGTTTTTT; cdr3_aa: CAWTSVGTGELFF
v_call: TRBV28; j_call: TRBJ1-5; clone_size: many; d_call: NA; cdr3_nt: TGTGCCAGCAGTCAGGTGGATGGAGGGTTTCAGCCCCAGCATTTT; cdr3_aa: CASSQVDGGFQPQHF
v_call: TRBV3-1; j_call: TRBJ2-5; clone_size: many; d_call: NA; cdr3_nt: TGTGCCAGCAGCCAAAAGGGACCCCCGACCCAAGAGACCCAGTACTTC; cdr3_aa: CASSQKGPPTQETQYF